This T cell receptor (beta chain) was retrieved from a study of shared clonotypes between healthy human individuals. The CDR3 covers 11 residues. The V end was cut by 5 bases, the J end by 5 bases, with 6 bases between. Germline CDR1 and CDR2: SGHTA and FQGNSA. Study conclusions and caveats: It was the few donors that limited the genetic and exposure-history diversity represented. It was expected that sequencing depth would affect clonotype sharing among donors. Generation probability values for non-shared clonotypes were lower than those for clonotypes shared by all four donors.

In the source study's methods: ImmunoSEQ supplied junction-only sequences lacking quality scores, so filtering was different. Only in-frame clones appear in the TCRdb table, and some are missing; sequencing was by immunoSEQ multiplex PCR. From that table come the V and J calls and clone size; the DNA was used to work out D and trimming. This table has millions of clones, more than 90% appearing once. Points on this clone: The antigen remains undetermined.

Sequenced input: naive CD4+ T cells sorted from blood. Subset specified: CD45RA+ positively selected. The chain is built from TRBV7-2 and TRBJ2-5; no clear D. The source of this sequence is a man aged 18 to 30 in good health. The CDR3 loop is CASSAAETQYF. CDR3 nucleotides: TGTGCCAGCAGCGCAGCGGAGACCCAGTACTTC.